One and the same sample provided the 13 T cell receptor beta chains below, sequenced in a study of shared clonotypes between healthy human individuals. Only in-frame clones appear in the TCRdb table, and some are missing; sequencing was by immunoSEQ multiplex PCR. The sample has under 1,100,000 clones, roughly 80% seen once. Sequenced: memory CD4+ T cells sorted from blood. Indicated subset: CD45RA-negative fraction. These receptors all come from a man younger than 35 in good health.

The genes are TRBV18 and TRBJ2-5; no reliable D call. CDR1 and CDR2 from the germline V gene are KGHSH and LQKENI. Trimming took 0 bases from V and 5 from J, leaving 7 bases between them. This CDR3 contains 13 residues. The CDR3 coding sequence is TGTGCCAGCTCACCACCGAAGAAGGAGACCCAGTACTTC. This codes for CASSPPKKETQYF.

In the case of this clone: One end of the junction fails to match germline, which may point to a read error. The chain recombines TRBV5-1 with TRBJ2-7; D is ambiguous. Germline CDR1 SGHRS, CDR2 YFSETQ. The CDR3 loop spans 13 amino acids. The CDR3 DNA reads TGCGCCAGCAGCTTTACGGGCTCCCACGAGCAGTACTTC. It specifies CASSFTGSHEQYF.

The chain uses TRBV5-1 and TRBJ2-2, with 10 bases aligning to TRBD2. With V trimmed by 3 bases and J by 4 bases, 6 bases remained unmatched. CDR1 and CDR2 from the germline V gene are SGHRS and YFSETQ. This CDR3 contains 16 residues. CDR3 in DNA: TGCGCCAGCAGCTACTCTAGCGGGAGCGGCACCGGGGAGCTGTTTTTT. This sequence encodes CASSYSSGSGTGELFF.

This chain connects TRBV7-2 to TRBJ2-3; possibly TRBD1 or TRBD2 for D (5 bases each). CDR3 length: 17 amino acids. The V end lost 2 bases, the J end lost 4 bases, and 19 bases lay between the germline ends. Germline V gene lookup returns CDR1 SGHTA and CDR2 FQGNSA. CDR3 sequence reads: CASSLRGPYALADTQYF. CDR3 bases: TGTGCCAGCAGCTTAAGGGGACCCTACGCGTTGGCAGATACGCAGTATTTT.

V usage is TRBV7-2 and J usage is TRBJ1-5; D is unresolved. With 3 bases removed from V and 2 bases from J, the gap between germline ends came to 8 bases. Germline assignment: CDR1 SGHTA and CDR2 FQGNSA. The CDR3 consists of 14 residues. The CDR3 DNA sequence: TGTGCCAGCAGCTTCGAGGGTTGCAATCAGCCCCAGCATTTT. Translation: CASSFEGCNQPQHF.

The rearrangement uses TRBV7-9 and TRBJ1-4; 7 bases map to TRBD1. The CDR3 is made up of 14 amino acids. The V gene's germline CDR1 is SEHNR and CDR2 FQNEAQ (reference sequence). The ends lost 8 bases at V and 1 base at J; junction bases unmatched: 4. The CDR3 bases are TGTGCCAGCCGGAACAGGGGAACTAATGAAAAACTGTTTTTT. Its protein is CASRNRGTNEKLFF.

The chain employs TRBV7-8 and TRBJ1-1; 9 bases align to TRBD1. Trimming took 5 bases from V and 0 from J; bases not matched to a gene: 25. Germline lookup yields CDR1 SGHVS and CDR2 FQNEAQ. This CDR3 spans 22 amino acids. In DNA, the CDR3 is TGTGCCAGCAGCCTCACGAGTGGGACAGGGCCGAAACGGTTAATCGTGAACACTGAAGCTTTCTTT. This sequence encodes CASSLTSGTGPKRLIVNTEAFF.

V and J are TRBV2 and TRBJ2-5, with TRBD1 identical over 9 bases. The DNA end lines up better with TRBJ2-7; the J call may be wrong. Germline V lookup: CDR1 SNHLY, CDR2 FYNNEI. The CDR3 length is 13 residues. The CDR3 bases are TGTGCCAGCAGGACGACAGGGGGCTACGAGCAGTACTTC. This sequence encodes CASRTTGGYEQYF.

This clone was observed a handful of times. The V gene is TRBV10-3, the J gene TRBJ1-5, with D perhaps matching TRBD1 (6 bases). From germline, CDR1 is ENHRY and CDR2 SYGVKD. The V gene lost 0 bases and the J gene lost 2 bases, with 11 bases spanning the gap. The CDR3 contains 16 residues. CDR3 in DNA: TGTGCCATCAGTGAGTCGACGCCAGGGGGCAATCAGCCCCAGCATTTT. Translation: CAISESTPGGNQPQHF.

The CDR3 coding sequence is TGTGCCAGCAGTCTCTACTCCGGGACGTCTGGAAACACCATATATTTT. Translated, it gives CASSLYSGTSGNTIYF. The chain combines TRBV5-6 with TRBJ1-3; the D gene is possibly TRBD1 (5 bases). Trimming took 5 bases from V and 1 from J, leaving 16 bases between them. Looked up from germline, CDR1 is SGHDT and CDR2 is YYEEEE. The CDR3 consists of 16 residues.

There are a few counts of this clone. This chain uses TRBV7-9 with TRBJ1-1; the D gene is possibly TRBD1 (6 bases). Germline CDR1 is SEHNR and CDR2 is FQNEAQ (reference sequence). V lost 10 bases and J lost 10, with 13 bases in between. The CDR3 spans 10 residues. This chain's CDR3 is CATSRGRAFF. In DNA, the CDR3 is TGTGCCACCAGTCGGGGGCGAGCTTTCTTT.

The chain couples TRBV28 to TRBJ1-5, with D hard to call. Between the trimmed V and J ends, which lost 7 bases and 3 bases, there was a span of 7 bases. The germline gives CDR1 MDHEN, CDR2 SYDVKM. This CDR3 region has 12 residues. The DNA for the CDR3 is TGTGCCAGCACGAACCTCAATCAGCCCCAGCATTTT. It translates to CASTNLNQPQHF. Full variable domain (missing parts from reference TRBV28 and TRBJ1-5): DVKVTQSSRYLVKRTGEKVFLECVQDMDHENMFWYRQDPGLGLRLIYFSYDVKMKEKGDIPEGYSVSREKKERFSLILESASTNQTSMYLCASTNLNQPQHFGDGTRLSIL.

About this clone: Other DNA sequences in this specimen translate into the identical CDR3. This chain uses TRBV6-6 with TRBJ1-1; D is ambiguous. Germline values: CDR1 MNHNY, CDR2 SVGAGI (reference sequence). The V end was cut by 8 bases, the J end by 1 base, with 8 bases between. The CDR3 covers 12 residues. In DNA, the CDR3 is TGTGCCAGCCGACGTCCGAACACTGAAGCTTTCTTT. As protein: CASRRPNTEAFF.